This passage covers 21 T cell receptor beta chains from one sample sequenced in a study of cytomegalovirus exposure and HLA in healthy donors. Primers for the PCR totalled 60 Vbeta and 13 Jbeta. Data came from immunoSEQ multiplex PCR; TCRdb stores just in-frame clones and leaves some out. This sample carries about 130,000 clones, roughly 85% of them seen once, and the ten largest clones take 6.5% to 7%. The sequenced sample consisted of PBMCs. These receptors were collected from a middle-aged man in good health and CMV-seropositive.

This clone was counted only a few times. V usage is TRBV7-9 and J usage is TRBJ1-2; 12 bases are shared with TRBD1. The germline gives CDR1 SEHNR, CDR2 FQNEAQ (reference sequence). Unmatched junction bases numbered 7, after V lost 5 bases and J lost 6 bases. The CDR3 spans 15 residues. Here the CDR3 reads CASSPGQGAFDGYTF. CDR3 DNA: TGTGCCAGCAGCCCGGGACAGGGGGCGTTCGATGGCTACACCTTC.

The genes are TRBV6-1 and TRBJ1-4; D is uncertain. The germline V and J ends were trimmed by 2 bases and 3 bases, with 10 bases remaining between them. This CDR3 has 15 residues. CDR1 and CDR2 (germline): MNHNS, SASEGT. CDR3 region: CASSEPGSANEKLFF. The CDR3 DNA follows: TGTGCCAGCAGTGAACCGGGGAGTGCTAATGAAAAACTGTTTTTT.

This chain uses TRBV19 with TRBJ1-2, with 7 bases identical to TRBD1. Germline V lookup: CDR1 LNHDA, CDR2 SQIVND (reference sequence). Trimming took 4 bases from V and 7 from J; bases not matched to a gene: 12. The CDR3 totals 15 residues. The CDR3 here is CASSTNRDSRLGYTF. The CDR3 DNA reads TGTGCCAGTAGTACCAACCGGGACAGCCGCCTTGGCTACACCTTC.

The V call is TRBV7-6, the J call TRBJ2-1; the D is unclear. The CDR3 is 12 residues long. The V end was cut by 4 bases, the J end by 7 bases, with 8 bases between. Germline values: CDR1 SGHVS, CDR2 FNYEAQ. This CDR3 is CASSSLVNEQFF. The CDR3 bases are TGTGCCAGCAGCTCTTTAGTGAATGAGCAGTTCTTC.

This chain uses TRBV10-3 with TRBJ2-7; 14 nucleotides match TRBD2. There are 16 residues in the CDR3. Germline CDR1 is ENHRY and CDR2 is SYGVKD. Trimming cost V 4 bases and J 5 bases; bases outside gene matches: 7. The CDR3 loop is CAISVWGTSGSDEQYF. The CDR3 coding sequence is TGTGCCATCAGTGTCTGGGGGACTAGCGGGAGTGACGAGCAGTACTTC.

This chain links TRBV21-1 with TRBJ2-1; the D call TRBD2 from the table was never checked on the DNA. TRBV21-1 is assigned pseudogene status. The CDR3 spans 15 residues. The CDR3 DNA is TGTGCCAGCAGCCACCCCGGGACTAGATACAATGAGCAGTTCTTC. Protein: CASSHPGTRYNEQFF.

The chain employs TRBV27 and TRBJ2-1, with D maybe TRBD2 (5 bases). Deletions cut 0 bases from V and 7 bases from J, with 13 bases between. Germline CDR1 is MNHEY and CDR2 is SMNVEV (reference sequence). This CDR3 region has 15 residues. CDR3 DNA sequence: TGTGCCAGCAGTTTATCCGGAGGTCTCTCAAATGAGCAGTTCTTC. It encodes CASSLSGGLSNEQFF.

This clone was observed a few times. The chain employs TRBV11-2 and TRBJ2-3; no definite D call. The CDR3 is 14 amino acids. CDR1 is SGHAT and CDR2 is FQNNGV in the germline V gene. V was cut by 3 bases and J by 0 bases, with 7 bases left in between. The CDR3 DNA sequence: TGTGCCAGCAGCTTGTTAACTAGCACAGATACGCAGTATTTT. Protein sequence: CASSLLTSTDTQYF.

V gene TRBV7-8 combines with J gene TRBJ1-1, with D uncertain. The CDR3 contains 13 residues. Deletions cut 6 bases from V and 0 bases from J, with 8 bases between. CDR1 is SGHVS and CDR2 is FQNEAQ in the germline V gene. The CDR3, as DNA: TGTGCCAGCAGTATTACTATGAACACTGAAGCTTTCTTT. Amino acids: CASSITMNTEAFF.

This chain's CDR3 is CASSDWTSGQLFF. Here the CDR3 DNA reads TGTGCCAGCAGTGACTGGACCAGCGGGCAACTGTTTTTT. The rearrangement uses TRBV6-1 and TRBJ1-4; the D is unclear. Looked up from germline, CDR1 is MNHNS and CDR2 is SASEGT. Trimming took 3 bases from V and 12 from J, leaving 14 bases between them. This CDR3 comprises 13 residues.

This clone came up once. The chain carries TRBV29-1 and TRBJ2-7; a possible D gene is TRBD2 (5 bases). The CDR3 spans 15 residues. The V and J ends lost 2 bases and 1 base respectively, with 15 bases between them. The germline V gene has CDR1 SQVTM and CDR2 ANQGSEA. The CDR3 region has the DNA TGCAGCGTTGAATCTGAGGAGGAGGAATCCTACGAGCAGTACTTC. Its protein product is CSVESEEEESYEQYF.

The genes are TRBV7-9 and TRBJ1-6; the match to TRBD1 covers 8 bases. Unmatched junction bases numbered 7, after V lost 11 bases and J lost 4 bases. Per the germline V gene, CDR1 is SEHNR and CDR2 is FQNEAQ (reference sequence). The CDR3 has 14 amino acids. The CDR3: CAAVGTGYNSPLHF. The CDR3 bases are TGTGCCGCGGTGGGGACAGGTTATAATTCACCCCTCCACTTT.

The chain links TRBV19 to TRBJ1-4, with D unclear. The CDR3 covers 15 residues. Germline V gene sequence: CDR1 LNHDA, CDR2 SQIVND (reference sequence). V was pared by 3 bases and J by 8 bases, with 16 bases between. CDR3 region: CASSIPGAPGEKLFF. The CDR3 DNA is TGTGCCAGTAGTATTCCGGGAGCCCCTGGAGAAAAACTGTTTTTT.

This clone was observed once. The gene calls are TRBV27 and TRBJ2-5; perhaps TRBD1 as D (6 bases). The germline CDR1 and CDR2 sequences are MNHEY and SMNVEV (reference sequence). The length of the CDR3 is 13 residues. Trimming took off 5 bases at V and 2 bases at J, with 9 bases between the two ends. CDR3: CASSTGQQETQYF. The CDR3 nucleotides are TGTGCCAGCAGTACCGGACAGCAAGAGACCCAGTACTTC.

The chain carries TRBV7-8 and TRBJ2-7; perhaps TRBD2 as D (6 bases). This CDR3 contains 14 residues. Trimming left V 8 bases short and J 4 bases short, with 18 bases between. Germline-derived CDR1 and CDR2 are SGHVS and FQNEAQ. The CDR3 nucleotides read TGTGCCAGCGGCTGGGGGGAGGTATCTTACGAGCAGTACTTC. Translated: CASGWGEVSYEQYF.

This chain joins TRBV11-2 and TRBJ2-1; TRBD2 might be the D (5 bases). V shed 5 bases and J shed 2 bases, with 13 bases lying between them. Germline V gene sequence: CDR1 SGHAT, CDR2 FQNNGV. The CDR3 runs 15 residues. The CDR3 sequence is CASSRAGGPYNEQFF. The CDR3 DNA reads as TGTGCCAGCAGCCGTGCGGGCGGGCCCTACAATGAGCAGTTCTTC. The whole variable domain, filled in from reference TRBV11-2 and TRBJ2-1, reads EAGVAQSPRYKIIEKRQSVAFWCNPISGHATLYWYQQILGQGPKLLIQFQNNGVVDDSQLPKDRFSAERLKGVDSTLKIQPAKLEDSAVYLCASSRAGGPYNEQFFGPGTRLTVL.

This clone was counted a few times. CDR3 nucleotide sequence: TGTGCCAGCAGCCCCAGGAGGGGAGGGCCCCTTGGGGAGACCCAGTACTTC. Translation: CASSPRRGGPLGETQYF. V is TRBV13 and J is TRBJ2-5; TRBD2 agrees at 7 bases. CDR3 size: 17 residues. The V gene's germline CDR1 is PRHDT and CDR2 FYEKMQ (reference sequence). The junction had 17 bases not matched to a gene; V was cut back by 5 bases and J by 5 bases.

This chain joins TRBV5-1 and TRBJ2-1, with a weak D call TRBD1 (6 bases). The CDR3 has 14 residues. The germline V and J ends were trimmed by 0 bases and 6 bases, with 10 bases remaining between them. Per germline, CDR1 SGHRS and CDR2 YFSETQ. DNA of the CDR3: TGCGCCAGCAGCTTGGTTGCAGGGGCCAATGAGCAGTTCTTC. Translation gives CASSLVAGANEQFF.

This chain links TRBV21-1 with TRBJ1-1; the DNA was not compared with TRBD1, the D call given in the table. TRBV21-1 is listed as a pseudogene. This CDR3 contains 14 residues. CDR3 in DNA: TGTGCCAGCGGCCACTATGGGACAGGTTTTAGAGCTTTCTTT. The encoded protein is CASGHYGTGFRAFF.

J is TRBJ1-6 and V is TRBV6-5; D gene unclear. Germline loops: CDR1 MNHEY, CDR2 SVGAGI. The CDR3 spans 14 residues. V was clipped by 5 bases and J by 9 bases, with 14 bases between them. In DNA, the CDR3 is TGTGCCAGCAGTGAAAGGGAGACGGTTTCACCCCTCCACTTT. Amino acid sequence: CASSERETVSPLHF.

The chain uses TRBV15 and TRBJ2-1; unclear D gene. The CDR3 length is 12 residues. Germline CDR1 and CDR2: LNHNV and YYDKDF (reference sequence). V lost 5 bases, J lost 4 bases, and 6 bases lay in between. The chain's CDR3 is CATSPEYNEQFF. CDR3 DNA sequence: TGTGCCACCAGCCCAGAATACAATGAGCAGTTCTTC.